This entry features one T cell receptor beta chain sequence. It lacks a known antigen. No base qualities exist here, and no much larger clone lies one base off it. The library came from the immunoSEQ multiplex PCR assay. TCRdb took over this immuneACCESS table, retaining in-frame rearrangements with V and J assigned. Such tables are incomplete; in checked studies, under half of the missing clones stem from an unresolved V gene, and the remainder is unexplained. The sample data list tens of thousands of clones, and roughly 94% of these were observed just once. Approximately 0.25% of the sample belongs to the ten largest clones. This sample was taken from a study of technical replicates of blood from several donors (dated by TCRdb to 2017 to 2019). The CDR3 numbers 14 residues from cysteine through phenylalanine. The only DNA kept is the CDR3, 42 bases in frame from the first base. The junction carries 16 bases between V and J, which are trimmed by 6 bases and 5 bases respectively. CDR1 and CDR2, looked up from the germline V gene (reference sequence), are LNHDA and SQIVND.

The receptor's source is a human donor in good health. Recombination linked TRBV19 to TRBJ2-5, and the D gene may be TRBD2, 6 bases matching. The sample was T cells isolated from PBMCs. The CDR3 protein sequence reads: CASSPSSVMETQYF. The base sequence is TGTGCCAGTAGCCCCTCTAGCGTGATGGAGACCCAGTACTTC.